Sequencing of this T cell receptor (beta chain) was carried out in a study of T-cell memory formation after mild COVID-19. Broader study findings: In pre-infection memory, a portion of responding clones appeared, which suggested that cross-reactive memory joined. The study found balanced CD4/CD8 in clones contracting day 15 to 85 and a CD4+ lean in later expanders.

The sample holds many counts of this clonotype. Antigen: not known. Deletions cut 0 bases from V and 0 bases from J, with 6 bases between. CDR3 size: 14 residues. From germline, CDR1 is SGHRS and CDR2 YFSETQ. TCRdb re-called the 5' RACE reads through MiXCR, storing one row per CDR3 protein. The sample contains under 350,000 distinct CDR3 sequences, roughly 16% of which appear only once. The V gene is TRBV5-1, the J gene TRBJ1-1; unclear D gene. The sequence derives from a man aged 18 to 29 who had mild COVID-19 (a few samples of this study predate the infection). Cell type and time point are not known. Sample: PBMCs or a T cell subset sorted from them (not recorded which). This CDR3 reads CASSLGGLNTEAFF. DNA of the CDR3: TGCGCCAGCAGCTTGGGCGGTTTGAACACTGAAGCTTTCTTT.